The entry below describes one T cell receptor beta chain. Antigen specificity is unknown. This entry is derived from a study of T-cell memory formation after mild COVID-19. Study conclusions and caveats: Pre-infection memory carried some responding clones, suggesting that cross-reactive memory joined. Clones which contracted sat mainly in CM and EM if CD4+, and in EMRA if CD8+.

From the 5' RACE reads, TCRdb called clonotypes with MiXCR, one entry per CDR3 protein. The sample includes about 240,000 distinct CDR3 sequences, approximately 9% seen only once; the top ten take around 20%. Per germline, CDR1 SGHRS and CDR2 YFSETQ. The CDR3 runs to 14 residues. V was pared by 0 bases and J by 7 bases, with 12 bases between. This chain uses TRBV5-1 with TRBJ2-3, with D maybe TRBD2 (5 bases). This TCR derives from a man aged 18 to 29 who had mild COVID-19 (a few samples of this study predate the infection). Cell type and time point are not known. Material: PBMCs or a T cell subset sorted from them (not recorded which). CDR3 amino acids: CASSLDVPGYTQYF. Written as DNA, the CDR3 is TGCGCCAGCAGCTTGGATGTCCCGGGGTATACGCAGTATTTT.